The T cell receptor (beta chain) under discussion was sequenced for a study of cytomegalovirus exposure and HLA in healthy donors. Overall study findings and caveats: A highly shared variant cluster was judged a likely technical artifact.

PCR employed 60 Vbeta and 13 Jbeta primers. TCRdb's table, derived via immunoSEQ multiplex PCR, lists solely in-frame clones and lacks some. In the table there are about 230,000 clones, around 80% of which are singletons. On this clone: Antigen: not known.

This CDR3 is 16 amino acids long. The germline V gene has CDR1 SGHRS and CDR2 YFSETQ. V gave up 0 bases and J gave up 3 bases, with 16 bases separating them. Input material: PBMCs. The TCR sequence derives from a woman aged 40 to 50 in good health and CMV-seronegative. V and J are TRBV5-1 and TRBJ2-7, with a tentative D call TRBD1 (8 bases). CDR3 region: CASSLGPTGGVYEQYF. As DNA, the CDR3 is TGCGCCAGCAGCTTGGGCCCCACAGGGGGGGTCTACGAGCAGTACTTC.